This passage covers 5 T cell receptor beta chains from one sample sequenced in a study of a mutant IDH1 vaccine in newly diagnosed glioma. The time point is: week 5, during vaccination. What each vaccine dose contained was 300 ug of mutant IDH1 20-mer peptide, accompanied by topical imiquimod. The antigens of these receptors remain unknown. TCRdb's copy holds only in-frame clones and misses some; the assay was immunoSEQ multiplex PCR. Among about 58,000 clones listed, around 80% were seen once. Sequenced material: PBMCs, taken from a glioma patient whose treatment included an IDH1 peptide vaccine. Receptors were obtained from a woman between 50 and 59 years old with glioma.

V gene TRBV30 combines with J gene TRBJ1-4; D ambiguous. CDR3 length equals 13 residues. V lost 5 bases and J lost 2, with 9 bases in between. CDR1 is GTSNPN and CDR2 is SVGIG in the germline V gene (reference sequence). DNA for the CDR3: TGTGCCTGGGCGGGTTTGACTAATGAAAAACTGTTTTTT. Residues: CAWAGLTNEKLFF.

The genes are TRBV29-1 and TRBJ2-5; D is possibly TRBD1 (6 bases). The length of the CDR3 is 14 residues. With 6 bases removed from V and 2 bases from J, the gap between germline ends came to 16 bases. CDR1 is SQVTM, CDR2 ANQGSEA, per germline. The CDR3: CSVSLGATQETQYF. CDR3 DNA sequence: TGCAGCGTATCTCTGGGGGCGACACAAGAGACCCAGTACTTC. The full variable domain, completed using reference TRBV29-1 and TRBJ2-5, is SAVISQKPSRDICQRGTSLTIQCQVDSQVTMMFWYRQQPGQSLTLIATANQGSEATYESGFVIDKFPISRPNLTFSTLTVSNMSPEDSSIYLCSVSLGATQETQYFGPGTRLLVL.

CDR3 in amino acids: CASSYLVTFDAGYEQYF. The CDR3 DNA sequence: TGTGCCAGCAGCTACTTGGTAACCTTCGACGCTGGCTACGAGCAGTACTTC. This sequence joins TRBV7-9 and TRBJ2-7, with D unresolved. The V end lost 4 bases, the J end lost 3 bases, and 22 bases lay between the germline ends. Germline assignment: CDR1 SEHNR and CDR2 FQNEAQ (reference sequence). The CDR3 spans 17 residues.

Of note for this clone: Other DNA sequences in this sample translate to the same CDR3. CDR3: CASSLDGNYGYTF. The CDR3 coding sequence is TGCGCCAGCAGCTTGGACGGAAACTATGGCTACACCTTC. The chain couples TRBV5-1 to TRBJ1-2, with D unclear. Per the germline V gene, CDR1 is SGHRS and CDR2 is YFSETQ. Trimming left V 0 bases short and J 2 bases short, with 5 bases between. CDR3 size: 13 residues.

V and J are TRBV5-1 and TRBJ1-1; weak D call: TRBD1 (5 bases). Germline lookup yields CDR1 SGHRS and CDR2 YFSETQ. CDR3 length: 16 amino acids. V lost 0 bases to trimming and J lost 0 bases, with 12 bases between them. CDR3 in DNA: TGCGCCAGCAGCTTGGGGGGGACGGATGTGAACACTGAAGCTTTCTTT. Amino acid sequence: CASSLGGTDVNTEAFF.